A single sample is the source of the 31 T cell receptor beta chains below, sequenced in a study of T-cell memory formation after mild COVID-19. MiXCR was run by TCRdb on the 5' RACE reads, yielding one entry per CDR3 protein. This table holds about 600,000 distinct CDR3 sequences, less than 25% found once. The sample was PBMCs or a T cell subset sorted from them (not recorded which). The receptors shown here come from an adult woman who had mild COVID-19 (a few samples of this study predate the infection). Cell type and time point are not known.

In its sample, this clonotype was seen many times. This chain connects TRBV7-2 to TRBJ2-7; D uncertain. Germline V gene lookup returns CDR1 SGHTA and CDR2 FQGNSA. The CDR3 spans 12 residues. V was clipped by 2 bases and J by 6 bases, with 8 bases between them. CDR3 loop: CASSLSKAEQYF. For the CDR3, the DNA is TGTGCCAGCAGCTTATCTAAGGCCGAGCAGTACTTC.

The rearrangement joins TRBV4-2 to TRBJ1-2, with D possibly TRBD1 on 5 matching bases. The CDR3 is 16 residues long. Germline lookup yields CDR1 LGHNA and CDR2 YNFKEQ. Deletions cut 1 base from V and 6 bases from J, with 18 bases between. For the CDR3, the DNA is TGTGCCAGCAGCCAAGGACAGACAGTTTGGGACCATGGCTACACCTTC. Residues: CASSQGQTVWDHGYTF.

The chain has TRBV20-1 and TRBJ1-2, with no clear D. V was clipped by 3 bases and J by 5 bases, with 19 bases between them. The germline V gene has CDR1 DFQATT and CDR2 SNEGSKA (reference sequence). This CDR3 has 15 amino acids. CDR3 amino acids: CSASPLSAHLYGYTF. The DNA of the CDR3 is TGCAGTGCTAGCCCCCTAAGTGCCCACTTGTATGGCTACACCTTC.

This clonotype was counted many times. The chain couples TRBV27 to TRBJ2-1, with TRBD2 matching over 12 bases. This CDR3 spans 14 amino acids. V lost 6 bases and J lost 7; bases outside the gene matches: 4. Looked up from germline, CDR1 is MNHEY and CDR2 is SMNVEV (reference sequence). Written as DNA, the CDR3 is TGTGCCAGCAGGCGGACTAGCGGGGTTAATGAGCAGTTCTTC. Translating gives CASRRTSGVNEQFF.

The genes are TRBV6-2 or TRBV6-3 and TRBJ1-5, with 11 bases matching TRBD1. The germline V gene has CDR1 MNHEY and CDR2 SVGEGT. The CDR3 runs to 16 residues. Losses at the gene ends were 2 bases for V and 6 bases for J; bases not matched to a gene: 6. CDR3 amino acids: CASSYTRDRGFQPQHF. CDR3 nucleotides: TGTGCCAGCAGTTACACCCGGGACAGGGGGTTTCAGCCCCAGCATTTT.

This chain connects TRBV4-1 to TRBJ2-3; D is unresolved. With 4 bases removed from V and 4 bases from J, the gap between germline ends came to 15 bases. The CDR3 extends over 15 amino acids. Germline CDR1 and CDR2: MGHRA and YSYEKL. CDR3 protein: CASSLTPSPADTQYF. The CDR3 DNA reads TGCGCCAGCAGCCTCACCCCAAGTCCGGCAGATACGCAGTATTTT.

The chain links TRBV6-1 to TRBJ2-1; no firm D call. CDR1 and CDR2 from the germline V gene are MNHNS and SASEGT. The CDR3 runs 13 residues. V was trimmed by 4 bases and J by 3 bases, leaving 7 bases between them. The DNA for the CDR3 is TGTGCCAGCAGTGCCGATTACTACAATGAGCAGTTCTTC. Encoded protein: CASSADYYNEQFF.

There are a few counts of this clonotype. Written as DNA, the CDR3 is TGTGCCACCAGGGACATGGGGTACAATGAGCAGTTCTTC. Translating gives CATRDMGYNEQFF. The rearrangement uses TRBV24-1 and TRBJ2-1; D possibly corresponds to TRBD1 (5 bases). Germline V gene sequence: CDR1 KGHDR, CDR2 SFDVKD. Trimming cost V 7 bases and J 4 bases, with 10 bases left between them. The CDR3 consists of 13 residues.

This clonotype was found a few times. The chain couples TRBV5-1 to TRBJ1-5; 7 bases map to TRBD1. The CDR3 has 15 amino acids. Germline CDR1 reads SGHRS; CDR2 reads YFSETQ. Trimming removed 4 bases from V and 4 bases from J; junction bases left unmatched: 8. Here the CDR3 DNA reads TGCGCCAGCAGCCCCGGGGACAGCCCAAATCAGCCCCAGCATTTT. Its translation: CASSPGDSPNQPQHF.

This clonotype appeared a few times. J is TRBJ2-1 and V is TRBV24-1, with 8 bases fitting TRBD2. The CDR3 contains 15 residues. Germline V gives CDR1 KGHDR, CDR2 SFDVKD. The J segment lost 8 bases and the V segment lost 1 base, leaving 6 bases of the junction unmatched. Here the CDR3 reads CATSDLTSGMHEQFF. CDR3 DNA: TGTGCCACCAGTGATTTAACTAGCGGTATGCATGAGCAGTTCTTC.

J is TRBJ2-3 and V is TRBV7-2; D remains unclear. Trimming took 3 bases from V and 0 from J, leaving 10 bases between them. From germline, CDR1 is SGHTA and CDR2 FQGNSA. The CDR3 covers 15 residues. The DNA of the CDR3 is TGTGCCAGCAGCTTTGGAGAGACTAGCACAGATACGCAGTATTTT. It yields the protein CASSFGETSTDTQYF.

This clonotype was recorded a few times. The CDR3 reads CASSQVGQASYEQYF. CDR3 DNA sequence: TGTGCCAGCAGCCAAGTGGGACAAGCTTCCTACGAGCAGTACTTC. V gene TRBV14 combines with J gene TRBJ2-7; the D gene is possibly TRBD1 (6 bases). Trimming removed 1 base at V and 1 base at J, with 11 bases between. Per germline, CDR1 SGHDN and CDR2 FVKESK. CDR3 length equals 15 residues.

This clonotype showed up many times. V gene TRBV12-3 or TRBV12-4 combines with J gene TRBJ2-1, with 15 bases lining up with TRBD2. The trim removed 6 bases at V and 4 bases at J, leaving 4 bases unmatched. This CDR3 has 16 residues. The CDR3 loop reads CASRGLAGGSYNEQFF. The CDR3 bases are TGTGCCAGCAGGGGACTAGCGGGGGGCTCATACAATGAGCAGTTCTTC.

This clonotype is a singleton in its sample. The chain uses TRBV9 and TRBJ2-5, with D unclear. Trimming stripped 2 bases from V and 5 bases from J, with 10 bases between. Germline CDR1 is SGDLS and CDR2 is YYNGEE. The CDR3 runs to 13 residues. CDR3: CASSVRSGETQYF. In DNA, the CDR3 is TGTGCCAGCAGCGTTAGATCGGGCGAGACCCAGTACTTC.

The V and J genes are TRBV6-5 and TRBJ2-2, with a tentative D call TRBD2 (6 bases). Between the trimmed V and J ends, which lost 2 bases and 2 bases, there was a span of 9 bases. CDR3 length: 15 residues. The germline V gene has CDR1 MNHEY and CDR2 SVGAGI. CDR3 coding DNA: TGTGCCAGCAGTTACACCGGGACTAACACCGGGGAGCTGTTTTTT. This translates into CASSYTGTNTGELFF.

This clonotype was counted between two and nine times. The chain's CDR3 is CSASRFGAMNTEAFF. DNA of the CDR3: TGCAGTGCTAGTAGGTTTGGCGCCATGAACACTGAAGCTTTCTTT. The chain recombines TRBV20-1 with TRBJ1-1, with D unresolved. V lost 3 bases, J lost 0 bases, and 14 bases lay in between. CDR1 is DFQATT, CDR2 SNEGSKA, per germline (reference sequence). The length of the CDR3 is 15 residues.

This clonotype was observed a few times. The chain couples TRBV5-1 to TRBJ2-2; 11 bases line up with TRBD1. This CDR3 is 15 amino acids long. Germline V gene lookup returns CDR1 SGHRS and CDR2 YFSETQ. V was pared by 4 bases and J by 4 bases, with 3 bases of the junction left unmatched. The CDR3 region is CASSGDRGSTGELFF. CDR3 coding DNA: TGCGCCAGCAGCGGGGACAGGGGGAGCACCGGGGAGCTGTTTTTT.

V usage is TRBV5-6 and J usage is TRBJ2-6, with D tentatively TRBD1 or TRBD2 (6 bases each). Germline V gene data show CDR1 as SGHDT and CDR2 as YYEEEE. This CDR3 is 15 amino acids long. V was cut by 7 bases and J by 2 bases, with 13 bases left in between. The CDR3 DNA sequence: TGTGCCAGCTGGGAGGAGGGGGCTGGGGCCAACGTCCTGACTTTC. This gives the protein CASWEEGAGANVLTF.

The chain recombines TRBV29-1 with TRBJ1-1; unclear D gene. The CDR3 is 11 amino acids. V was shortened by 4 bases and J by 4 bases, with 7 bases between the two germline ends. Germline-derived CDR1 and CDR2 are SQVTM and ANQGSEA. The CDR3 DNA reads TGCAGCGTTGTCCAGTTCACTGAAGCTTTCTTT. As protein: CSVVQFTEAFF.

The genes are TRBV4-1 and TRBJ1-1; D is undetermined. The germline V gene has CDR1 MGHRA and CDR2 YSYEKL. The CDR3 is 16 amino acids. The V end lost 0 bases, the J end lost 1 base, and 12 bases lay between the germline ends. The CDR3 nucleotides are TGCGCCAGCAGCCAAGAACAAGTTCCTAAGAACACTGAAGCTTTCTTT. This sequence encodes CASSQEQVPKNTEAFF.

This clonotype was observed a handful of times. This chain joins TRBV24-1 and TRBJ2-3; a possible D gene is TRBD2 (6 bases). V gave up 7 bases and J gave up 4 bases, with 17 bases separating them. This CDR3 is 15 amino acids long. Germline CDR1 and CDR2: KGHDR and SFDVKD. CDR3: CATRGAGRVADTQYF. The CDR3 region has the DNA TGTGCCACCAGGGGAGCGGGCAGGGTGGCAGATACGCAGTATTTT.

This clonotype showed up just a few times. This chain links TRBV12-3 or TRBV12-4 with TRBJ2-3; TRBD1 is a possible D gene (6 bases). This CDR3 spans 13 amino acids. The ends were cut back, 5 bases at V and 4 bases at J, with 10 bases in the middle. The CDR3 DNA follows: TGTGCCAGCAGTAACAGGGCGGCAGATACGCAGTATTTT. This codes for CASSNRAADTQYF.

The rearrangement links TRBV20-1 to TRBJ1-3, with D possibly matching TRBD1 (6 bases). CDR3 length: 15 residues. V dropped 0 bases and J dropped 3 bases, with 12 bases sitting between them. Germline lookup yields CDR1 DFQATT and CDR2 SNEGSKA (reference sequence). The CDR3 DNA reads TGCAGTGCTAGAGATCCCGACAGGAGTGGAAACACCATATATTTT. Translating gives CSARDPDRSGNTIYF.

The rearrangement uses TRBV5-5 and TRBJ1-2; maybe TRBD1 (5 bases). The CDR3 runs to 17 residues. The V gene's germline CDR1 is SGHKS and CDR2 YYEKEE (reference sequence). The V and J ends lost 1 base and 0 bases respectively, with 16 bases between them. In DNA form, the CDR3 reads TGTGCCAGCAGCTTGTGGTTTGGGCCAGGGCCTAACTATGGCTACACCTTC. It is translated as CASSLWFGPGPNYGYTF.

The chain recombines TRBV9 with TRBJ2-7; TRBD1 is a possible D gene (6 bases). CDR3 length: 13 residues. The germline V gene has CDR1 SGDLS and CDR2 YYNGEE. Trimming left V 5 bases short and J 3 bases short, with 12 bases between. The CDR3 DNA is TGTGCCAGCAGTAGAGGGGGTAACTACGAGCAGTACTTC. This encodes CASSRGGNYEQYF.

V usage is TRBV11-2 and J usage is TRBJ2-2, with no clear D. The germline V gene encodes CDR1 SGHAT and CDR2 FQNNGV. CDR3 length: 13 amino acids. V gave up 3 bases and J gave up 6 bases, with 8 bases separating them. CDR3: CASSFVGPGELFF. DNA of the CDR3: TGTGCCAGCAGCTTCGTAGGCCCCGGGGAGCTGTTTTTT.

The chain carries TRBV6-1 and TRBJ1-3, with 7 bases lining up with TRBD1. The CDR3 is 19 residues long. V lost 1 base and J lost 0; bases outside the gene matches: 12. Germline CDR1 is MNHNS and CDR2 is SASEGT. The CDR3 reads CASSEGLGDRATSGNTIYF. The CDR3 DNA reads as TGTGCCAGCAGTGAAGGATTGGGAGACAGGGCTACCTCTGGAAACACCATATATTTT.

This clonotype was detected only a few times. The V and J genes are TRBV18 and TRBJ1-1; 8 bases fit TRBD1. V shed 5 bases and J 4 bases; nucleotides not matched to a gene: 6. CDR1 is KGHSH, CDR2 LQKENI, per germline. CDR3 length: 14 amino acids. CDR3 DNA sequence: TGTGCCAGCTCATCGGACAGGGTAGTCACTGAAGCTTTCTTT. Amino acid sequence: CASSSDRVVTEAFF.

This clonotype was observed a few times. The V and J genes are TRBV23-1 and TRBJ1-2, with D tentatively TRBD1 (6 bases). TRBV23-1 is treated as an ORF (open reading frame) with a function not yet certain. CDR3 size: 15 residues. Trimming took 4 bases from V and 8 from J, leaving 20 bases between them. For the CDR3, the DNA is TGCGCCAGCAGTCCACCCAATACAGGGAACGACGGCTACACCTTC. Protein product: CASSPPNTGNDGYTF.

The chain carries TRBV19 and TRBJ2-1, with 9 bases that match TRBD2. V lost 6 bases and J lost 3; bases outside the gene matches: 6. The CDR3 length is 15 residues. CDR1 is LNHDA, CDR2 SQIVND, per germline (reference sequence). The CDR3 loop is CASSVAGVYYNEQFF. The CDR3 nucleotides are TGTGCCAGTAGCGTAGCGGGAGTTTACTACAATGAGCAGTTCTTC.

This sequence joins TRBV6-5 and TRBJ1-2; the D is unclear. In germline, CDR1 is MNHEY, CDR2 SVGAGI. The germline V and J ends were trimmed by 5 bases and 0 bases, with 13 bases remaining between them. The CDR3 is made up of 15 amino acids. The CDR3 region is CASSIDPFPNYGYTF. DNA for the CDR3: TGTGCCAGCAGTATCGACCCATTCCCTAACTATGGCTACACCTTC.